This TCR beta chain was sequenced during a study of T cells in lung cancer brain metastases. On the study more broadly: About 90% of the roughly 20 patients had no interval therapy between resections. Whole-study results and caveats: Brain metastasis T cell infiltration was not adjusted for preoperative corticosteroid effects. Fragmented FFPE DNA may have left the infiltrating repertoire incompletely captured.

On this clone itself: The antigen is not known.

Germline V gives CDR1 LNHDA, CDR2 SQIVND (reference sequence). V trimming: 4 bases; J trimming: 3 bases; junction bases outside the gene matches: 18. CDR3 size: 20 residues. Clones were read by immunoSEQ multiplex PCR, and TCRdb kept only the in-frame ones, dropping some. The repertoire includes almost 3,000 clones, 85% of them detected once, and 7.2% sits in the top ten. The genes are TRBV19 and TRBJ2-3, with 11 bases aligning to TRBD2. The sequence was collected from a woman aged 55-69 years with non-small cell lung cancer. Sample: tumor tissue from the primary lung tumor. This CDR3 is CASSRGGGTSGSSRTDTQYF. DNA for the CDR3: TGTGCCAGTAGTAGGGGCGGCGGGACTAGCGGAAGTTCTAGGACAGATACGCAGTATTTT.